The 19 T cell receptor beta chains given below trace back to one sample, sequenced in a study of blood T cell repertoires in COVID-19. TCRdb's copy holds only in-frame clones and misses some; the assay was immunoSEQ multiplex PCR. The sample includes more than 25,000 clones, about 90% of them seen just once. The source material was peripheral blood. The receptor set was obtained from a man in his 70s with active or convalescent COVID-19.

This chain links TRBV6-6 with TRBJ1-1; no clear D gene. The germline gives CDR1 MNHNY, CDR2 SVGAGI (reference sequence). V lost 4 bases to trimming and J lost 6 bases, with 12 bases between them. This CDR3 spans 13 amino acids. CDR3 nucleotide sequence: TGTGCCAGCAGTTCTGGGAGAGTGGCTGAAGCTTTCTTT. Translation: CASSSGRVAEAFF.

The chain recombines TRBV25-1 with TRBJ1-2; a weak D match, TRBD1 (5 bases). Trimming took off 3 bases at V and 2 bases at J, with 10 bases between the two ends. Germline V gene data show CDR1 as MGHDK and CDR2 as SYGVNS. The CDR3 loop spans 14 amino acids. CDR3 nucleotide sequence: TGTGCCAGCAGTGACTCCCGGACAAACTATGGCTACACCTTC. Translated: CASSDSRTNYGYTF.

The chain is built from TRBV28 and TRBJ1-4, with D maybe TRBD1 (6 bases). Germline CDR1 is MDHEN and CDR2 is SYDVKM. This CDR3 region has 14 residues. The germline V and J ends were trimmed by 6 bases and 8 bases, with 16 bases remaining between them. The CDR3 DNA reads as TGTGCCAGCAGCCTGGGACAAGAAAGGGAAAAACTGTTTTTT. It is translated as CASSLGQEREKLFF.

The chain uses TRBV28 and TRBJ2-7; 9 bases align to TRBD2. CDR1 is MDHEN and CDR2 is SYDVKM in the germline V gene. J lost 6 bases, V lost 7 bases, and 10 bases had no gene match. The CDR3 contains 14 residues. The CDR3 bases are TGTGCCAGCAACGAATGGCGGGAGGGCCTCGAGCAGTACTTC. Translation gives CASNEWREGLEQYF.

V usage is TRBV28 and J usage is TRBJ2-7; D uncertain. CDR1 is MDHEN, CDR2 SYDVKM, per germline. This CDR3 is 12 amino acids long. V was clipped by 4 bases and J by 6 bases, with 10 bases between them. CDR3 sequence (DNA): TGTGCCAGCAGTTCCTCCTGGGCCGAGCAGTACTTC. Translating gives CASSSSWAEQYF.

The chain carries TRBV7-9 and TRBJ1-1, with 7 nucleotides matching TRBD1. Per the germline V gene, CDR1 is SEHNR and CDR2 is FQNEAQ (reference sequence). CDR3 length equals 15 residues. V was clipped by 5 bases and J by 0 bases; unmatched bases: 6. For the CDR3, the DNA is TGTGCCAGCAGCCCCCGACAGGGTATGAACACTGAAGCTTTCTTT. This translates into CASSPRQGMNTEAFF.

The chain combines TRBV6-5 with TRBJ1-2, with 8 positions matching TRBD1. Trimming at V came to 6 bases and at J to 6 bases, leaving 9 bases not matched to a gene. There are 14 residues in the CDR3. Germline CDR1 and CDR2: MNHEY and SVGAGI. CDR3 protein: CASSTRQGRDGYTF. The DNA for the CDR3 is TGTGCCAGCAGCACTCGACAGGGGAGAGATGGCTACACCTTC.

The chain combines TRBV18 with TRBJ2-2; D possibly corresponds to TRBD1 (6 bases). The CDR3 length is 14 residues. With 0 bases removed from V and 4 bases from J, the gap between germline ends came to 6 bases. The germline CDR1 and CDR2 sequences are KGHSH and LQKENI. The CDR3 sequence: CASSPPGATGELFF. CDR3 bases: TGTGCCAGCTCACCACCGGGGGCCACCGGGGAGCTGTTTTTT.

This chain joins TRBV7-2 and TRBJ2-3; D is possibly TRBD2 (6 bases). The CDR3 runs to 14 residues. Trimming removed 3 bases from V and 7 bases from J, with 14 bases in between. Germline loops: CDR1 SGHTA, CDR2 FQGNSA. The CDR3 sequence is CASSFGRGQNTQYF. Written as DNA, the CDR3 is TGTGCCAGCAGCTTTGGGCGGGGTCAAAATACGCAGTATTTT.

The chain joins TRBV12-3 or TRBV12-4 to TRBJ2-7, with TRBD1 as a possible D gene (5 bases). CDR3 length equals 13 residues. V lost 3 bases to trimming and J lost 4 bases, with 10 bases between them. The CDR3: CASSFGQGYEQYF. The CDR3 region has the DNA TGTGCCAGCAGTTTCGGGCAGGGTTACGAGCAGTACTTC.

This chain links TRBV19 with TRBJ1-2; the match to TRBD1 covers 7 bases. Unmatched junction bases numbered 7, after V lost 4 bases and J lost 8 bases. CDR3 size: 13 residues. In germline, CDR1 is LNHDA, CDR2 SQIVND (reference sequence). This chain's CDR3 is CASSSQGQKGYTF. The CDR3 nucleotides read TGTGCCAGTAGTAGCCAGGGACAGAAAGGCTACACCTTC.

The chain has TRBV19 and TRBJ1-6, with D possibly matching TRBD1 (6 bases). The CDR3 sequence is 14 residues long. Per germline, CDR1 LNHDA and CDR2 SQIVND (reference sequence). Deletions cut 5 bases from V and 8 bases from J, with 13 bases between. This chain's CDR3 is CASSFRDTYSPLHF. The CDR3 nucleotides are TGTGCCAGTAGTTTCCGGGACACTTATTCACCCCTCCACTTT.

The V and J genes are TRBV10-3 and TRBJ1-5, with a possible D match to TRBD1 (5 bases). V lost 2 bases and J lost 8, with 13 bases in between. The germline V gene encodes CDR1 ENHRY and CDR2 SYGVKD. This CDR3 spans 14 amino acids. In nucleotides, the CDR3 is TGTGCCATCAGTGAGGATCAGGGTTGGAAGCCCCAGCATTTT. Encoded protein: CAISEDQGWKPQHF.

V usage is TRBV6-1 and J usage is TRBJ1-5, with D possibly being TRBD1 (5 bases). Trimming removed 1 base from V and 6 bases from J, with 10 bases in between. The length of the CDR3 is 14 residues. CDR1 MNHNS and CDR2 SASEGT come from the germline V gene. The DNA of the CDR3 is TGTGCCAGCAGTGAAGGGGGCTTGATTCAGCCCCAGCATTTT. This gives the protein CASSEGGLIQPQHF.

The rearrangement joins TRBV15 to TRBJ2-3; TRBD2 is a possible D gene (6 bases). Germline lookup yields CDR1 LNHNV and CDR2 YYDKDF (reference sequence). The length of the CDR3 is 15 residues. V lost 1 base to trimming and J lost 7 bases, with 15 bases between them. The CDR3 reads CATSRGGGERNTQYF. CDR3 nucleotide sequence: TGTGCCACCAGCAGAGGGGGCGGGGAGCGCAATACGCAGTATTTT.

The chain is built from TRBV19 and TRBJ1-6, with a weak D call TRBD1 (5 bases). Germline values: CDR1 LNHDA, CDR2 SQIVND (reference sequence). Trimming cost V 5 bases and J 13 bases, with 15 bases left between them. This CDR3 is 13 amino acids long. CDR3 sequence reads: CASSPGLPAPLHF. In DNA form, the CDR3 reads TGTGCCAGTAGTCCGGGACTCCCGGCCCCCCTCCACTTT.

This clone was observed a single time. The chain has TRBV7-8 and TRBJ2-1; 12 positions agree with TRBD1. This CDR3 is built from 18 residues. CDR1 SGHVS and CDR2 FQNEAQ come from the germline V gene. The junction had 10 bases not matched to a gene; V was cut back by 7 bases and J by 0 bases. The CDR3 loop reads CASTPGTGGPSSYNEQFF. As DNA, the CDR3 is TGTGCCAGCACCCCCGGGACAGGGGGCCCGAGCTCCTACAATGAGCAGTTCTTC.

The V call is TRBV19, the J call TRBJ2-7; perhaps TRBD1 as D (5 bases). The CDR3 runs 15 residues. The germline CDR1 and CDR2 sequences are LNHDA and SQIVND (reference sequence). V was trimmed by 6 bases and J by 0 bases, leaving 15 bases between them. The CDR3, as DNA: TGTGCCAGTAGCTATGGACACTTCGGCTCCTACGAGCAGTACTTC. Its translation is CASSYGHFGSYEQYF.

The CDR3 DNA reads TGTGCCATCAGTGAGATGTTGGGGGCCCGCACAGATACGCAGTATTTT. Its translation: CAISEMLGARTDTQYF. The chain is built from TRBV10-3 and TRBJ2-3; the D gene is possibly TRBD1 (6 bases). The germline CDR1 and CDR2 sequences are ENHRY and SYGVKD. The CDR3 has 16 residues. Trimming shortened V by 2 bases and J by 1 base, and 13 bases separated the two germline ends.